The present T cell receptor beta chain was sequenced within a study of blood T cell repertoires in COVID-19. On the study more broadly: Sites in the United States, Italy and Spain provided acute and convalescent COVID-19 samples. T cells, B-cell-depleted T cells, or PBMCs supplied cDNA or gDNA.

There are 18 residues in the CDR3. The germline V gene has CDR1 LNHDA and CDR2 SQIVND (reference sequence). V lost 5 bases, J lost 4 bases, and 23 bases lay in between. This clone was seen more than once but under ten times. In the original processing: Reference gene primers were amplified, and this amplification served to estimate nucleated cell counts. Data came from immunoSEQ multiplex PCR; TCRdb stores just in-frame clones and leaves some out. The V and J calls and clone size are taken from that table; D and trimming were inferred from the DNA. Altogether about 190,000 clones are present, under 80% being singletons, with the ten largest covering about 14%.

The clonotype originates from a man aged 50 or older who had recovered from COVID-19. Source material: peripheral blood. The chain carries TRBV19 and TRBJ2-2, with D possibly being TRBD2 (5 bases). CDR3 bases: TGTGCCAGTAGTGCCATAGCGAGAGGCGTTGTTGGCACCGGGGAGCTGTTTTTT. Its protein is CASSAIARGVVGTGELFF.